Below are 5 T cell receptor beta chains sequenced from a single sample in a study of CD8 T cells in acute hepatitis C reinfection. The time point is: acute HCV infection, within 168 days of estimated infection date. The hepatitis C virus-specific receptor repertoire was characterized directly ex vivo, with no prior expansion in culture. Whole-study findings and limits: Overrepresentation in the naive pool did not explain the preferential TRBV04 and TRBV06 usage seen in all groups.

Here immunoSEQ multiplex PCR was the method, and the copy in TCRdb shows in-frame clones only, minus some. The profile shows roughly 3,900 clones, roughly 40% of them singletons. Specimen: HCV NS3-1073 tetramer-sorted CD8+ T cells from PBMCs, collected during acute infection. All receptors come from a man in his thirties or forties with chronic hepatitis C.

The count of this clone is one. The chain combines TRBV4-2 with TRBJ1-1, with unresolved D. V was cut by 3 bases and J by 4 bases, with 9 bases left in between. The CDR3 is made up of 13 amino acids. Germline V gene lookup returns CDR1 LGHNA and CDR2 YNFKEQ. CDR3 amino acids: CASSQEVSTEAFF. The CDR3 nucleotides are TGTGCCAGCAGCCAGGAAGTCTCCACTGAAGCTTTCTTT.

V gene TRBV4-2 combines with J gene TRBJ2-3, with 9 bases lining up with TRBD1. Germline CDR1 LGHNA, CDR2 YNFKEQ. The trim removed 5 bases at V and 10 bases at J, leaving 7 bases unmatched. The CDR3 covers 13 residues. CDR3 coding DNA: TGTGCCAGCAGCACAGGGACAGGGACTGCGCAGTATTTT. It translates to CASSTGTGTAQYF.

The rearrangement uses TRBV5-3 and TRBJ2-5; D ambiguous. TRBV5-3 is an ORF, with its function uncertain. The V and J ends lost 0 bases and 6 bases respectively, with 15 bases between them. This CDR3 is 15 amino acids long. The CDR3 is CARSLVKGPGKTQYF. The CDR3 region has the DNA TGTGCCAGAAGCTTGGTAAAAGGGCCAGGAAAGACCCAGTACTTC.

V gene TRBV7-9 combines with J gene TRBJ2-2; 11 nucleotides align to TRBD2. Germline CDR1 and CDR2: SEHNR and FQNEAQ (reference sequence). This CDR3 spans 18 amino acids. The J segment lost 0 bases and the V segment lost 5 bases, leaving 8 bases of the junction unmatched. The CDR3 spells CASSQEVAGGTNTGELFF. DNA for the CDR3: TGTGCCAGCAGCCAGGAAGTAGCGGGAGGGACGAACACCGGGGAGCTGTTTTTT.

This CDR3 reads CASSLLTSGGFTDTQYF. The CDR3 coding sequence is TGTGCCAGCAGCTTGTTGACTAGCGGGGGGTTCACAGATACGCAGTATTTT. V gene TRBV4-2 combines with J gene TRBJ2-3, with 13 nucleotides matching TRBD2. Germline trimming cut 5 bases from V and 2 bases from J; bases unmatched to any gene: 7. The CDR3 runs 17 residues. The germline V gene encodes CDR1 LGHNA and CDR2 YNFKEQ.